This is a list of T cell receptor beta chains from one sample in a study of cytomegalovirus exposure and HLA in healthy donors. Clones were sequenced by immunoSEQ multiplex PCR, and TCRdb holds only the in-frame ones, with some missing. This table has about 130,000 clones, around 94% appearing once. The sequenced sample consisted of PBMCs. Every receptor here comes from a woman under 30 in good health and CMV-seronegative. Both conserved end residues are part of each CDR3. A D gene is named only where the DNA matches it firmly. Rows give clone size only sometimes, using once, few, many, or a class for an expanded clone.

size	V	J	D	DNA	CDR3
.	TRBV5-1	TRBJ2-5	TRBD1	TGCGCCAGCACGGCGGGACAGGGCCGTGAGACCCAGTACTTC	CASTAGQGRETQYF
.	TRBV5-1	TRBJ2-2	.	TGCGCCAGCAACGCGGGGACGAACACCGGGGAGCTGTTTTTT	CASNAGTNTGELFF
few	TRBV6-5	TRBJ1-3	TRBD1	TGTGCCAGCAGTGAGGGGGCCCACACCATATATTTT	CASSEGAHTIYF
.	TRBV19	TRBJ1-1	.	TGTGCCAGTAGTATGGGGGGAAATCCCACTTCTGAAGCTTTCTTT	CASSMGGNPTSEAFF
once	TRBV5-5	TRBJ1-1	.	TGTGCCAGCAGCAGAAGTCGGACTGAAGCTTTCTTT	CASSRSRTEAFF
.	TRBV19	TRBJ1-4	.	TGTGCCAGTCGGGGAGTTCAGTCTGCTAATGAAAAACTGTTTTTT	CASRGVQSANEKLFF
.	TRBV5-6	TRBJ2-1	TRBD1	TGTGCCAGCAGGCCTCAGGGGGCGTCCAATGAGCAGTTCTTC	CASRPQGASNEQFF
.	TRBV28	TRBJ1-2	TRBD1	TGTGCCAGCAGTTTCGGGACAGGGGGCGGTGGCTACACCTTC	CASSFGTGGGGYTF
.	TRBV7-9	TRBJ1-4	.	TGTGCCAGCAGCTTAGCGGACACTAAGGGAGAAAAACTGTTTTTT	CASSLADTKGEKLFF
.	TRBV10-2	TRBJ1-1	.	TGCGCCAGCAGTGGGGGGGAGGAGAACACTGAAGCTTTCTTT	CASSGGEENTEAFF
once	TRBV6-5	TRBJ1-6	.	TGTGCCAGCAGTTACTCCGGCGGTAATTCACCCCTCCACTTT	CASSYSGGNSPLHF
.	TRBV5-1	TRBJ2-5	TRBD2	TGCGCCAGCAGCTTCAGCGGGGGGGCCGAAGAGACCCAGTACTTC	CASSFSGGAEETQYF
.	TRBV19	TRBJ2-7	TRBD2	TGTGCCAGTAGTCTCGGGACTAGCGGGGGCCTCGCGGACTACGAGCAGTACTTC	CASSLGTSGGLADYEQYF
.	TRBV19	TRBJ2-7	.	TGTGCCAGTAGTATACGGGGTCCCTACGAGCAGTACTTC	CASSIRGPYEQYF
.	TRBV28	TRBJ1-4	TRBD1	TGTGCCAGCAGTTTAGACAGGGCGCCGGTTGGACTGTTTTTT	CASSLDRAPVGLFF
.	TRBV6-5	TRBJ2-1	TRBD1	TGTGCCAGCAGTGGACCGGGACAGGGTTATGAGCAGTTCTTC	CASSGPGQGYEQFF
.	TRBV18	TRBJ2-1	TRBD2	TGTGCCAGCTCACCGGGACTAGCGGGAGTTGTGGGTGAGCAGTTCTTC	CASSPGLAGVVGEQFF
.	TRBV28	TRBJ2-2	.	TGTGCCAGCACCTCGTTTGGAGTAACCGGGGAGCTGTTTTTT	CASTSFGVTGELFF
.	TRBV4-2	TRBJ2-7	TRBD2	TGTGCCAGCAGCCAAGATAGAGTAGGACTAGCGGCTCCCTACGAGCAGTACTTC	CASSQDRVGLAAPYEQYF
.	TRBV27	TRBJ2-1	.	TGTGCCAGCAGTTTAGCTAGCGCGGCCGGCTACAATGAGCAGTTCTTC	CASSLASAAGYNEQFF
.	TRBV28	TRBJ1-2	.	TGTGCCAGCAGTTTATCCAGCTATGGCTACACCTTC	CASSLSSYGYTF
once	TRBV5-6	TRBJ1-1	.	TGTGCCAGCAGCGATTCACCTGTCGGGGACACTGAAGCTTTCTTT	CASSDSPVGDTEAFF
.	TRBV19	TRBJ1-5	.	TGTGCCAGTAGTATGAACAGGGCTAGCAATCAGCCCCAGCATTTT	CASSMNRASNQPQHF
.	TRBV18	TRBJ2-1	TRBD1	TGTGCCAGCTCCCCCACGCCGGGACAGGGCCCCCCGGACAATGAGCAGTTCTTC	CASSPTPGQGPPDNEQFF
many	TRBV6-1	TRBJ2-5	TRBD2	TGTGCCAGCAGTGAAGGGGGTAGCGGGGGGGTGGAGACCCAGTACTTC	CASSEGGSGGVETQYF
.	TRBV4-1	TRBJ2-7	TRBD2	TGCGCCAGCAGCCAAGATTGGAGTCGGCGGGGGGCCCCCTACGAGCAGTACTTC	CASSQDWSRRGAPYEQYF
.	TRBV5-6	TRBJ2-4	TRBD1	TGTGCCAGCAGCTTGTTCACAGGGGGTTCCAAAAACATTCAGTACTTC	CASSLFTGGSKNIQYF
.	TRBV5-4	TRBJ2-7	.	TGTGCCAGCAGCCCAGGGGCCCGGGGGGCGTACGAGCAGTACTTC	CASSPGARGAYEQYF
.	TRBV4-1	TRBJ1-5	.	TGCGCCAGCAGCCAAGACAGGGGTAGCAATCAGCCCCAGCATTTT	CASSQDRGSNQPQHF
.	TRBV11-2	TRBJ1-6	.	TGTGCCAGCAGCTCCGACAGGATCTACAATTCACCCCTCCACTTT	CASSSDRIYNSPLHF
.	TRBV2	TRBJ1-2	TRBD1	TGTGCCAGCAGTGAAGAAGTCCGGACAGGGGGTTCCGGCTACACCTTC	CASSEEVRTGGSGYTF
.	TRBV7-3	TRBJ2-5	.	TGTGCCAGCAGCTTATTTTCGACAGTCCAAGAGACCCAGTACTTC	CASSLFSTVQETQYF
.	TRBV10-3	TRBJ2-3	TRBD2	TGTGCCATCAGTGCCACTTCGGGGGGAGGGGATACGCAGTATTTT	CAISATSGGGDTQYF
once	TRBV2	TRBJ2-2	TRBD2	TGTGCCAGCAGTGTGGGCGGGAGGGCCATCGGGGAGCTGTTTTTT	CASSVGGRAIGELFF
.	TRBV27	TRBJ2-1	TRBD2	TGTGCCAGCAGTTTCACTAGCGGGTCCGATGAGCAGTTCTTC	CASSFTSGSDEQFF
.	TRBV28	TRBJ2-7	TRBD1	TGTGCCAGCAGTTCTCGGGACAGTACCTACGAGCAGTACTTC	CASSSRDSTYEQYF
.	TRBV18	TRBJ1-5	.	TGTGCCAGCTCACCAAGGAGGGACCGTCAGCCCCAGCATTTT	CASSPRRDRQPQHF
.	TRBV28	TRBJ1-2	.	TGTGCCAGCAGTTCCACCTTGGACAGAACGGGCTATGGCTACACCTTC	CASSSTLDRTGYGYTF
.	TRBV28	TRBJ1-5	.	TGTGCCAGCAGTTCCACCCGGCAGGCGTATAGCAATCAGCCCCAGCATTTT	CASSSTRQAYSNQPQHF